These 3 T cell receptor beta chains were all obtained from the same sample, sequenced in a study of cytomegalovirus exposure and HLA in healthy donors. It was with 60 Vbeta and 13 Jbeta primers that the PCR ran. Method: immunoSEQ multiplex PCR; TCRdb's copy keeps in-frame clones and lacks some. In the table there are 150,000 to 160,000 clones, roughly 80% of which are singletons. The material sequenced was PBMCs. All receptors come from a woman in her fifties or sixties in good health and CMV-seropositive.

This clone is a singleton in its sample. The J gene is TRBJ2-2, the V gene TRBV19, with D perhaps matching TRBD2 (5 bases). Per the germline V gene, CDR1 is LNHDA and CDR2 is SQIVND (reference sequence). The CDR3 covers 15 residues. V was cut by 9 bases and J by 4 bases, with 18 bases left in between. CDR3 in amino acids: CASAGAAAGTGELFF. In nucleotides, the CDR3 is TGTGCCAGCGCGGGCGCCGCGGCAGGCACCGGGGAGCTGTTTTTT.

This sequence joins TRBV11-1 and TRBJ1-2; 7 positions agree with TRBD1. The germline gives CDR1 SGHAT, CDR2 FQDESV (reference sequence). CDR3 size: 15 residues. V lost 5 bases and J lost 5; bases outside the gene matches: 11. CDR3 coding DNA: TGTGCCAGCAGCCCTAACCGGGACAGTCGATATGGCTACACCTTC. It translates to CASSPNRDSRYGYTF.

CDR3 bases: TGTGCCTGGAGTGTACTTCGCAACACAGGGTTTTTGAACGAGCAGTACTTC. Its translation: CAWSVLRNTGFLNEQYF. V and J are TRBV30 and TRBJ2-7; D perhaps matches TRBD1 (6 bases). CDR3 size: 17 residues. Germline loops: CDR1 GTSNPN, CDR2 SVGIG (reference sequence). V gave up 0 bases and J gave up 5 bases, with 23 bases separating them.